Below are 18 T cell receptor beta chains sequenced from a single sample in a study of breast tumors, draining lymph nodes, adjacent tissues. TCRdb reanalysed the multiplex PCR reads using MiXCR and keeps one entry per CDR3 protein. Seen here are 180,000 or so distinct CDR3 sequences, approximately 33% observed once, and the top ten hold roughly 3.8%. Axillary draining lymph nodes of breast cancer patients supplied the node samples. Material for sequencing was axillary lymph node tissue. These receptors all come from a female donor with breast cancer. Some clones in this sample may be carry-over from other donors' samples.

The sample holds a few counts of this clonotype. This sequence may be a read error, since a much larger clone differs from it by one base. This sequence joins TRBV20-1 and TRBJ2-5; no firm D call. CDR3 size: 12 residues. From germline, CDR1 is DFQATT and CDR2 SNEGSKA (reference sequence). The CDR3 here is CSASLVQETPYF. The CDR3 DNA reads TGCAGTGCTAGCTTGGTCCAAGAGACCCCGTACTTC.

This clonotype has a count of ten or more. The chain carries TRBV7-9 and TRBJ1-2, with D maybe TRBD1 (5 bases). Germline values: CDR1 SEHNR, CDR2 FQNEAQ (reference sequence). Trimming stripped 1 base from V and 4 bases from J, with 13 bases between. The CDR3 has 15 residues. CDR3 in amino acids: CASSLDARESYGYTF. The CDR3 DNA sequence: TGTGCCAGCAGCTTAGACGCCAGGGAGAGCTATGGCTACACCTTC. Filled out from reference TRBV7-9 and TRBJ1-2, the complete variable domain reads DTGVSQNPRHKITKRGQNVTFRCDPISEHNRLYWYRQTLGQGPEFLTYFQNEAQLEKSRLLSDRFSAERPKGSFSTLEIQRTEQGDSAMYLCASSLDARESYGYTFGSGTRLTVV.

With respect to this clonotype: A much larger clone is a single base away; this may be a read error. This rearrangement joins TRBV20-1 to TRBJ1-2; 7 nucleotides agree with TRBD1. The CDR3 totals 15 residues. V was clipped by 3 bases and J by 4 bases; unmatched bases: 11. Germline V lookup: CDR1 DFQATT, CDR2 SNEGSKA (reference sequence). The CDR3 spells CSASSGGPFTYGYTF. CDR3 in DNA: TGCAGTGCTAGTTCAGGGGGGCCCTTTACCTATGGCTACACCTTC.

The sample holds many counts of this clonotype. This chain uses TRBV10-2 with TRBJ1-2; 10 nucleotides align to TRBD1. Germline V gives CDR1 WSHSY, CDR2 SAAADI. The CDR3 length is 17 residues. After removal of 6 bases from V and 4 bases from J, the junction contained 14 bases not matched to a gene. CDR3 protein: CASRAGTGDKLGYGYTF. As DNA, the CDR3 is TGCGCCAGCAGGGCCGGGACAGGGGACAAACTCGGCTATGGCTACACCTTC.

This clonotype has at least ten counts. The V gene is TRBV4-1, the J gene TRBJ1-5; D not resolved. This CDR3 comprises 18 residues. Per the germline V gene, CDR1 is MGHRA and CDR2 is YSYEKL. The V end was cut by 0 bases, the J end by 0 bases, with 15 bases between. The CDR3 DNA sequence: TGCGCCAGCAGCCAAGAAGACCCTTTCTCATATAGCAATCAGCCCCAGCATTTT. Translating it yields CASSQEDPFSYSNQPQHF.

This clonotype was seen at least ten times. The chain has TRBV5-1 and TRBJ2-7; weak D call: TRBD1 (5 bases). Germline V gene data show CDR1 as SGHRS and CDR2 as YFSETQ. V was pared by 0 bases and J by 5 bases, with 9 bases between. This CDR3 is built from 13 residues. The DNA for the CDR3 is TGCGCCAGCAGCTTGGCGAGCAGGGACGAGCAGTACTTC. As protein: CASSLASRDEQYF.

This clonotype has a single count. Possible read error: a much larger clone is one base away. The chain links TRBV6-2 or TRBV6-3 to TRBJ2-3; 13 positions agree with TRBD2. The CDR3 length is 15 residues. Germline V gives CDR1 MNHEY, CDR2 SVGEGT. CDR3 nucleotides: TGTGCCAGCGGTTACGGGACTAGCGGGACGGATACGCAGTATTTT. As protein: CASGYGTSGTDTQYF.

CDR3 in DNA: TGTGCCAGCAGTCAACAGGGAAGCACTAACTATGGCTACACCTTC. Translating it yields CASSQQGSTNYGYTF. The chain links TRBV7-9 to TRBJ1-2, with D possibly TRBD1 on 6 matching bases. Trimming shortened V by 6 bases and J by 0 bases, and 14 bases separated the two germline ends. This CDR3 spans 15 amino acids. Per germline, CDR1 SEHNR and CDR2 FQNEAQ (reference sequence).

Comments on this clonotype: One end of the junction fails to match germline, which may point to a read error. The rearrangement links TRBV7-2 to TRBJ2-5; TRBD2 matches 7 bases. Germline V CDR1 and CDR2: SGHTA, FQGNSA. This CDR3 is built from 12 residues. The CDR3 DNA reads as TGTGCTAGCAGCCCAGGGAGGGGGACCCAGTACTTC. This translates into CASSPGRGTQYF.

A remark on this clonotype: Germline and junction disagree at one end, which may indicate a read error. The J gene is TRBJ2-5, the V gene TRBV6-1, with 7 bases matching TRBD1. CDR3 length: 16 residues. The germline V gene has CDR1 MNHNS and CDR2 SASEGT. In DNA form, the CDR3 reads TGTGCCAGCAGTGAAGCGCAACAGGGGATTCAAGGGACCCAGTACTTC. It yields the protein CASSEAQQGIQGTQYF.

With respect to this clonotype: This is likely a read error, given that the CDR3 carries no conserved phenylalanine or tryptophan at its end. The chain is built from TRBV20-1 and TRBJ2-5; TRBD2 aligns across 13 bases. V gave up 0 bases and J gave up 7 bases; unmatched junction bases: 14. The germline V gene has CDR1 DFQATT and CDR2 SNEGSKA (reference sequence). This CDR3 has 18 amino acids. CDR3 region: CSARDPRWTSGGEGTQYS. The CDR3 DNA follows: TGCAGTGCTAGAGATCCGCGGTGGACTAGCGGGGGAGAGGGGACCCAGTACTCC.

With regard to this clonotype: A much larger clonotype is one base distant, so this may be a read error. The V gene is TRBV11-1, the J gene TRBJ2-2; D is perhaps TRBD2 (5 bases). Germline V gives CDR1 SGHAT, CDR2 FQDESV (reference sequence). The CDR3 contains 15 residues. Between the trimmed V and J ends, which lost 2 bases and 4 bases, there was a span of 11 bases. CDR3 amino acids: CASSLIAKATGELFF. CDR3 coding DNA: TGTGCCAGCAGCTTAATAGCGAAGGCCACCGGGGAGCTGTTTTTT.

V is TRBV12-3 or TRBV12-4 and J is TRBJ1-4, with D maybe TRBD1 (6 bases). The CDR3 runs to 15 residues. Trimming removed 5 bases from V and 8 bases from J, with 18 bases in between. CDR3 protein: CASSPRGRGGEKLFF. The CDR3 DNA reads TGTGCCAGCAGTCCCCGAGGGAGGGGGGGGGAAAAACTGTTTTTT.

This clonotype was seen only a few times. A much larger clone is a single base away; this may be a read error. J is TRBJ1-5 and V is TRBV7-2, with 8 nucleotides matching TRBD1. J lost 5 bases, V lost 5 bases, and 8 bases had no gene match. Germline values: CDR1 SGHTA, CDR2 FQGNSA. This CDR3 comprises 15 residues. The CDR3 DNA is TGTGCCAGCAGCCGGGCAGGGGGCTTTTATCAGCCCCAGCATTTT. This codes for CASSRAGGFYQPQHF. Combining the CDR3 with reference TRBV7-2 and TRBJ1-5 gives the whole variable domain GAGVSQSPSNKVTEKGKDVELRCDPISGHTALYWYRQSLGQGLEFLIYFQGNSAPDKSGLPSDRFSAERTGGSVSTLTIQRTQQEDSAVYLCASSRAGGFYQPQHFGDGTRLSIL.

This clonotype was recorded many times. This chain joins TRBV30 and TRBJ1-6, with D possibly TRBD1 on 5 matching bases. The germline V gene has CDR1 GTSNPN and CDR2 SVGIG (reference sequence). V was trimmed by 4 bases and J by 13 bases, leaving 20 bases between them. This CDR3 spans 14 amino acids. The CDR3 coding sequence is TGTGCCTGGAAGCGGGGAACAGGAGGGTTGCCCCTCCACTTT. This codes for CAWKRGTGGLPLHF.

This clonotype was counted at least ten times. V gene TRBV6-2 or TRBV6-3 combines with J gene TRBJ2-1; perhaps TRBD1 as D (5 bases). Trimming removed 0 bases at V and 6 bases at J, with 9 bases between. This CDR3 comprises 14 residues. Germline V gene lookup returns CDR1 MNHEY and CDR2 SVGEGT. CDR3 sequence (DNA): TGTGCCAGCAGTTACTCGCCAGGGTTCAATGAGCAGTTCTTC. It translates to CASSYSPGFNEQFF.

This clonotype was observed a single time. Without the conserved terminal phenylalanine or tryptophan, this CDR3 likely stems from a read error. The limits of the CDR3 on the DNA are not certain, so only TCRdb's listed CDR3 is given. The V and J genes are TRBV2 and TRBJ1-6. The CDR3 region is 13 residues in length, termini included. Germline V gives CDR1 SNHLY, CDR2 FYNNEI. CDR3 residues: CASGRVYNSPPHS.

In its sample, this clonotype was seen a few times. This could be a read error, since a much larger clone is one nucleotide away. The chain links TRBV20-1 to TRBJ2-5; D may correspond to TRBD1 or TRBD2 (6 bases each). V was trimmed by 4 bases and J by 7 bases, leaving 19 bases between them. Per the germline V gene, CDR1 is DFQATT and CDR2 is SNEGSKA (reference sequence). The CDR3 consists of 14 residues. Here the CDR3 reads CSAIRTGARATQYF. CDR3 in DNA: TGCAGTGCTATTCGGACGGGGGCGCGAGCGACCCAGTACTTC.